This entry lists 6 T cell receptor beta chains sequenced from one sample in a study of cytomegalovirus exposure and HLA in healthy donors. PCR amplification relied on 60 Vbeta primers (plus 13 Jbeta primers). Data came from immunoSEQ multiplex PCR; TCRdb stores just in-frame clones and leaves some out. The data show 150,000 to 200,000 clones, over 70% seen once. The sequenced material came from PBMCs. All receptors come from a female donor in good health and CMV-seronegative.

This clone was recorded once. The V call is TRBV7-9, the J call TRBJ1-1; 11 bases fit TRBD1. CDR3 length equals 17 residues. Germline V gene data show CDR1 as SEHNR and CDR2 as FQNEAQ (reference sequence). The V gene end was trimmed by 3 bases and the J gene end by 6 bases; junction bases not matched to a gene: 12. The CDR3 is CASSFLNRGTGGSEAFF. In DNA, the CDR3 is TGTGCCAGCAGCTTTTTAAATCGCGGGACAGGGGGTTCTGAAGCTTTCTTT.

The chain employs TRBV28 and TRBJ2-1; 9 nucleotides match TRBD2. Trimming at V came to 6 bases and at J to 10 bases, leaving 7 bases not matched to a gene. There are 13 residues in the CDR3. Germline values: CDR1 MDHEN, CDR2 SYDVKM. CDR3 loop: CASSLGLAGEQFF. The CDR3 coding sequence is TGTGCCAGCAGCCTCGGGCTAGCGGGAGAGCAGTTCTTC.

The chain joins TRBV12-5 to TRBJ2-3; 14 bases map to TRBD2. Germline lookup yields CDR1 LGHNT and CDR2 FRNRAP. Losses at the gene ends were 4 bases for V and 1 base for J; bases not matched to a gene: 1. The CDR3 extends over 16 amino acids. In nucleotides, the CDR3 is TGTGCTAGTGGTTCGGGACTAGCGGGGGGCACAGATACGCAGTATTTT. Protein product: CASGSGLAGGTDTQYF.

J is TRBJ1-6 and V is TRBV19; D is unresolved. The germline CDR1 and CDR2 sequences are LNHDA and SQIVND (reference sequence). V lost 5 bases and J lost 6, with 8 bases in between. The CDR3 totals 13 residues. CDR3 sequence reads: CASSPGSNSPLHF. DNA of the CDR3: TGTGCCAGTAGTCCCGGGTCTAATTCACCCCTCCACTTT.

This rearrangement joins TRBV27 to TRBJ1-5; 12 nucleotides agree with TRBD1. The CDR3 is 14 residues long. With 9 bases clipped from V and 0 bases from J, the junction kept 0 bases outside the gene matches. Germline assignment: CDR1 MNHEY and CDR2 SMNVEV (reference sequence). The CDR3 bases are TGTGCCAGGGGACAGGGGGCTAGCAATCAGCCCCAGCATTTT. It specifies CARGQGASNQPQHF.

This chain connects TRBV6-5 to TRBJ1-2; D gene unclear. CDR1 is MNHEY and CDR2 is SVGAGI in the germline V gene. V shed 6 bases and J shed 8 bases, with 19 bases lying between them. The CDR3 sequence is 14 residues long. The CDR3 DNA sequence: TGTGCCAGCAGCCAACCTCCCGAGGTTGGAGGCTACACCTTC. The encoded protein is CASSQPPEVGGYTF.